The 10 T cell receptor beta chains given below trace back to one sample, sequenced in a study of T-cell reconstitution after alpha-beta-depleted transplantation in children. Unique molecular identifiers were used to barcode this TCRbeta library. TCRdb itself ran the PCR reads through MiXCR, one entry per CDR3 protein. The data show about 690,000 distinct CDR3 sequences, with approximately 15% seen just once and approximately 1% held by the top ten. Here the sequenced sample was PBMCs from the stem cell graft donor, taken from the stem cell graft. Receptors originate from a human donor who donated a stem cell graft to a child with acute myeloid leukemia.

V gene TRBV11-2 combines with J gene TRBJ2-5; 11 bases are shared with TRBD2. This CDR3 has 16 residues. CDR1 is SGHAT, CDR2 FQNNGV, per germline. Trimming removed 1 base from V and 4 bases from J; junction bases left unmatched: 5. CDR3 amino acids: CASSLGGLAGLETQYF. The CDR3 nucleotides are TGTGCCAGCAGCTTAGGAGGACTAGCGGGTTTAGAGACCCAGTACTTC. The full variable domain, completed using reference TRBV11-2 and TRBJ2-5, is EAGVAQSPRYKIIEKRQSVAFWCNPISGHATLYWYQQILGQGPKLLIQFQNNGVVDDSQLPKDRFSAERLKGVDSTLKIQPAKLEDSAVYLCASSLGGLAGLETQYFGPGTRLLVL.

The chain employs TRBV12-3 or TRBV12-4 and TRBJ2-3; maybe TRBD2 (6 bases). The CDR3 extends over 16 amino acids. V dropped 0 bases and J dropped 4 bases, with 14 bases sitting between them. The CDR3 region is CASSLAPSVGADTQYF. CDR3 nucleotides: TGTGCCAGCAGTTTAGCCCCTAGCGTCGGGGCAGATACGCAGTATTTT.

The rearrangement uses TRBV20-1 and TRBJ2-7; 16 bases match TRBD2. This CDR3 contains 18 residues. Trimming removed 0 bases from V and 4 bases from J; junction bases left unmatched: 9. The V gene's germline CDR1 is DFQATT and CDR2 SNEGSKA (reference sequence). The chain's CDR3 is CSARDPGLAGGLIYEQYF. In DNA form, the CDR3 reads TGCAGTGCTAGAGATCCGGGACTAGCGGGGGGGCTGATATACGAGCAGTACTTC.

In this sample, this clonotype turned up many times. The chain combines TRBV5-1 with TRBJ2-5; TRBD1 is a possible D gene (6 bases). From germline, CDR1 is SGHRS and CDR2 YFSETQ. The CDR3 length is 15 residues. Trimming stripped 3 bases from V and 5 bases from J, with 17 bases between. The CDR3 here is CASSSIQGRMETQYF. CDR3 nucleotides: TGCGCCAGCAGCTCGATACAGGGTCGAATGGAGACCCAGTACTTC.

This clonotype came up many times. The genes are TRBV29-1 and TRBJ2-2; TRBD1 might be the D (5 bases). Trimming stripped 6 bases from V and 2 bases from J, with 10 bases between. CDR1 is SQVTM, CDR2 ANQGSEA, per germline. This CDR3 spans 13 amino acids. CDR3 residues: CSVRDSNTGELFF. The CDR3 DNA is TGCAGCGTGCGCGACAGTAACACCGGGGAGCTGTTTTTT.

Details on this clonotype: A read error is possible here, since a much larger clone lies one base away. The chain has TRBV20-1 and TRBJ1-5; D is perhaps TRBD1 (5 bases). The CDR3 is 15 residues long. Germline V lookup: CDR1 DFQATT, CDR2 SNEGSKA (reference sequence). CDR3 sequence: CIARDRRDPNQPQHF. For the CDR3, the DNA is TGCATTGCTAGAGATCGAAGGGACCCCAATCAGCCCCAGCATTTT.

The chain has TRBV7-2 and TRBJ2-2; D remains unclear. The CDR3 loop spans 15 amino acids. Germline V gene data show CDR1 as SGHTA and CDR2 as FQGNSA. Trimming pared 3 bases from V and 4 bases from J, leaving 12 bases between. CDR3 DNA sequence: TGTGCCAGCAGCTTGCAGGTCTCGGTCACCGGGGAGCTGTTTTTT. It codes for CASSLQVSVTGELFF.

This clonotype was counted only a few times. This chain connects TRBV5-6 to TRBJ1-2; 8 nucleotides align to TRBD1. V was clipped by 4 bases and J by 4 bases; unmatched bases: 18. CDR3 length: 18 amino acids. The germline gives CDR1 SGHDT, CDR2 YYEEEE. The CDR3 DNA follows: TGTGCCAGCAGCCCTGTTGGACAGGGTGGGACACCAGTCTATGGCTACACCTTC. It is translated as CASSPVGQGGTPVYGYTF.

At least ten counts were recorded for this clonotype. This chain connects TRBV4-3 to TRBJ1-1; D gene unclear. The CDR3 sequence is 13 residues long. Trimming removed 0 bases from V and 10 bases from J, with 12 bases in between. CDR1 is LGHNA and CDR2 is YSLEER in the germline V gene. The CDR3 is CASSQDGSGGAFF. CDR3 DNA sequence: TGCGCCAGCAGCCAAGATGGGTCTGGAGGAGCTTTCTTT.

The table lists this clonotype with a few counts. The chain carries TRBV6-1 and TRBJ1-6, with 7 bases lining up with TRBD1. The CDR3 loop spans 14 amino acids. Trimming at V came to 6 bases and at J to 8 bases, leaving 7 bases not matched to a gene. Looked up from germline, CDR1 is MNHNS and CDR2 is SASEGT. The CDR3 region has the DNA TGTGCCAGCAGCCGTAACAGGGGCCATTCACCCCTCCACTTT. Amino acids: CASSRNRGHSPLHF.